The 29 T cell receptor beta chains listed next were all sequenced from one sample in a study of blood T cell repertoires in COVID-19. Profiled with immunoSEQ multiplex PCR; TCRdb holds only in-frame clones, not every one. The table lists some 210,000 clones, about 83% of them singletons. What was sequenced was peripheral blood. These receptors were obtained from a woman aged 70-85 years with active or convalescent COVID-19.

V gene TRBV28 combines with J gene TRBJ1-3, with D uncertain. The V gene's germline CDR1 is MDHEN and CDR2 SYDVKM. With 6 bases removed from V and 0 bases from J, the gap between germline ends came to 15 bases. This CDR3 is 16 amino acids long. The CDR3: CASRQTDQFSGNTIYF. For the CDR3, the DNA is TGTGCCAGCAGGCAGACTGACCAATTCTCTGGAAACACCATATATTTT.

The V gene is TRBV4-1, the J gene TRBJ2-1; 12 bases line up with TRBD2. V shed 0 bases, J shed 5 bases, and the junction held 8 bases outside the gene matches. The V gene's germline CDR1 is MGHRA and CDR2 YSYEKL. The CDR3 is made up of 18 amino acids. CDR3: CASSQDNLAGGNHNEQFF. The CDR3 DNA reads TGCGCCAGCAGCCAAGATAACCTAGCGGGAGGGAATCACAATGAGCAGTTCTTC.

The chain is built from TRBV5-1 and TRBJ2-1; the D gene is possibly TRBD2 (5 bases). The CDR3 has 15 amino acids. V lost 3 bases and J 4 bases, leaving 14 bases between the germline ends. Germline-derived CDR1 and CDR2 are SGHRS and YFSETQ. As DNA, the CDR3 is TGCGCCAGCAGCTCAGGAGGTGAGTCGTACAATGAGCAGTTCTTC. Translation: CASSSGGESYNEQFF.

The J gene is TRBJ2-5, the V gene TRBV18, with D uncertain. The CDR3 consists of 17 residues. V was clipped by 0 bases and J by 7 bases, with 21 bases between them. Germline CDR1 is KGHSH and CDR2 is LQKENI. The CDR3: CASSPPTSRRGGVTQYF. The CDR3, as DNA: TGTGCCAGCTCACCACCTACTTCCCGGAGAGGTGGCGTGACCCAGTACTTC.

The CDR3 sequence: CSVVRWTDRSEQFF. The CDR3 nucleotides read TGCAGCGTTGTACGTTGGACAGATCGTAGTGAGCAGTTCTTC. The genes are TRBV29-1 and TRBJ2-1, with a possible D match to TRBD1 (6 bases). The CDR3 spans 14 residues. The germline V gene has CDR1 SQVTM and CDR2 ANQGSEA. V was clipped by 4 bases and J by 9 bases, with 19 bases between them.

The rearrangement uses TRBV6-5 and TRBJ1-6; a weak D match, TRBD1 (5 bases). This CDR3 has 13 residues. Germline-derived CDR1 and CDR2 are MNHEY and SVGAGI. With 11 bases removed from V and 15 bases from J, the gap between germline ends came to 23 bases. The CDR3 DNA reads TGTGCCCTTGGAGACAGCGTCTTTTTTCACCTCCACTTT. Protein: CALGDSVFFHLHF.

The chain carries TRBV7-9 and TRBJ2-1, with 11 bases lining up with TRBD2. Germline lookup yields CDR1 SEHNR and CDR2 FQNEAQ (reference sequence). The CDR3 length is 16 residues. Trimming removed 5 bases from V and 3 bases from J; junction bases left unmatched: 6. CDR3 nucleotides: TGTGCCAGCAGCGCCAATAGCGGGAGGGGCTACAATGAGCAGTTCTTC. Translation: CASSANSGRGYNEQFF.

The chain combines TRBV28 with TRBJ2-1; a possible D gene is TRBD2 (5 bases). The CDR3 sequence is 14 residues long. Trimming stripped 5 bases from V and 1 base from J, with 9 bases between. Germline V CDR1 and CDR2: MDHEN, SYDVKM. CDR3 in DNA: TGTGCCAGCAGTCCCCGGGGTTCCTACAATGAGCAGTTCTTC. It translates to CASSPRGSYNEQFF.

J is TRBJ2-7 and V is TRBV21-1; the table names TRBD1, a call not compared with the DNA. TRBV21-1 is tagged as a pseudogene. The CDR3 length is 14 residues. This CDR3 reads CASSPGQGNHEQYF. The CDR3 region has the DNA TGTGCCAGCAGCCCAGGACAGGGTAACCACGAGCAGTACTTC.

This clone was seen once. The chain carries TRBV19 and TRBJ1-1; TRBD1 aligns across 8 bases. This CDR3 is 16 amino acids long. Looked up from germline, CDR1 is LNHDA and CDR2 is SQIVND (reference sequence). V was pared by 5 bases and J by 3 bases, with 11 bases of the junction left unmatched. CDR3 sequence reads: CASSPQTRGRDTEAFF. The CDR3 bases are TGTGCCAGTAGTCCCCAAACCAGGGGGCGGGACACTGAAGCTTTCTTT.

This chain joins TRBV29-1 and TRBJ2-3, with TRBD2 matching 8 bases. The ends lost 4 bases at V and 0 bases at J; junction bases unmatched: 6. Germline V gives CDR1 SQVTM, CDR2 ANQGSEA. The CDR3 runs to 15 residues. The CDR3 DNA reads TGCAGCGTTGTCCCCGGGAGGGGAAGCACAGATACGCAGTATTTT. Its protein is CSVVPGRGSTDTQYF.

The genes are TRBV2 and TRBJ1-4; TRBD1 matches at 8 bases. J lost 3 bases, V lost 6 bases, and 6 bases had no gene match. The germline CDR1 and CDR2 sequences are SNHLY and FYNNEI. The CDR3 runs to 15 residues. The CDR3 bases are TGTGCCAGCAGGCGACAGGGGACCCCTAATGAAAAACTGTTTTTT. Residues: CASRRQGTPNEKLFF.

The chain couples TRBV24-1 to TRBJ2-6; 7 positions agree with TRBD1. V was pared by 0 bases and J by 0 bases, with 7 bases of the junction left unmatched. This CDR3 region has 19 residues. The V gene's germline CDR1 is KGHDR and CDR2 SFDVKD. CDR3 bases: TGTGCCACCAGTGATTTGGCCGGGACAGTCCTCTCTGGGGCCAACGTCCTGACTTTC. Its translation is CATSDLAGTVLSGANVLTF.

This chain joins TRBV7-3 and TRBJ2-1, with 9 bases that match TRBD2. Trimming cost V 2 bases and J 8 bases; bases outside gene matches: 7. CDR1 and CDR2 (germline): SGHTA, FQGTGA. This CDR3 has 15 amino acids. CDR3 coding DNA: TGTGCCAGCAGCTTATATGCGGGGGGGAGCTATGAGCAGTTCTTC. This encodes CASSLYAGGSYEQFF.

The V call is TRBV29-1, the J call TRBJ2-7; D uncertain. Trimming removed 7 bases at V and 1 base at J, with 11 bases between. The CDR3 is 12 residues long. CDR1 SQVTM and CDR2 ANQGSEA come from the germline V gene. CDR3 amino acids: CSARTRSYEQYF. In DNA, the CDR3 is TGCAGCGCCCGTACGAGATCCTACGAGCAGTACTTC.

This CDR3 reads CASGPRTSGSGEQFF. The CDR3 coding sequence is TGTGCTAGTGGTCCCCGGACTAGCGGGAGTGGTGAGCAGTTCTTC. The V gene is TRBV12-5, the J gene TRBJ2-1, with TRBD2 matching over 13 bases. The CDR3 is 15 residues long. V lost 5 bases and J lost 9; bases outside the gene matches: 7. Germline lookup yields CDR1 LGHNT and CDR2 FRNRAP.

The V and J genes are TRBV9 and TRBJ1-2, with 7 bases matching TRBD1. The germline gives CDR1 SGDLS, CDR2 YYNGEE. The CDR3 is 13 amino acids. V shed 3 bases and J 5 bases; nucleotides not matched to a gene: 4. In DNA, the CDR3 is TGTGCCAGCAGCGCAGGGACAGTGTATGGCTACACCTTC. Protein sequence: CASSAGTVYGYTF.

This chain uses TRBV7-3 with TRBJ2-1, with 10 bases matching TRBD2. The CDR3 sequence is 18 residues long. CDR1 and CDR2 from the germline V gene are SGHTA and FQGTGA. After removal of 1 base from V and 0 bases from J, the junction contained 6 bases not matched to a gene. The CDR3 protein is CASSLSPLAGVSYNEQFF. CDR3 bases: TGTGCCAGCAGCTTAAGTCCGCTAGCGGGGGTCTCCTACAATGAGCAGTTCTTC.

This clone was seen a handful of times. The rearrangement uses TRBV6-1 and TRBJ2-7; D unresolved. Trimming took 3 bases from V and 2 from J, leaving 14 bases between them. This CDR3 contains 15 residues. From germline, CDR1 is MNHNS and CDR2 SASEGT. CDR3 loop: CASSDRSAGPYEQYF. Written as DNA, the CDR3 is TGTGCCAGCAGTGATAGGTCTGCAGGCCCCTACGAGCAGTACTTC.

This clone was picked up one time. This rearrangement joins TRBV11-2 to TRBJ2-7; D may be TRBD2 (7 bases). V was trimmed by 4 bases and J by 7 bases, leaving 20 bases between them. Germline V gene sequence: CDR1 SGHAT, CDR2 FQNNGV. This CDR3 has 15 amino acids. The CDR3 DNA reads as TGTGCCAGCAGCTCGGGGGGCAATTCTCTTCTGGAGCAGTACTTC. Amino acid sequence: CASSSGGNSLLEQYF.

This clone was observed a few times. The chain recombines TRBV2 with TRBJ1-5, with no clear D. This CDR3 contains 16 residues. Germline V CDR1 and CDR2: SNHLY, FYNNEI. V lost 3 bases and J lost 0, with 12 bases in between. The CDR3 is CASSELSQYSNQPQHF. CDR3 nucleotides: TGTGCCAGCAGTGAGTTGTCCCAGTATAGCAATCAGCCCCAGCATTTT.

The chain carries TRBV30 and TRBJ1-1; TRBD1 agrees at 9 bases. This CDR3 spans 14 amino acids. V trimming: 4 bases; J trimming: 4 bases; junction bases outside the gene matches: 7. Germline CDR1 and CDR2: GTSNPN and SVGIG (reference sequence). The CDR3 coding sequence is TGTGCCTGGACCTTCGGGACAGGGTTCACTGAAGCTTTCTTT. Protein product: CAWTFGTGFTEAFF.

V and J are TRBV19 and TRBJ1-1; the match to TRBD1 covers 7 bases. Unmatched junction bases numbered 3, after V lost 5 bases and J lost 3 bases. The CDR3 sequence is 13 residues long. Germline CDR1 LNHDA, CDR2 SQIVND (reference sequence). The CDR3 is CASSHTGDTEAFF. The CDR3 DNA sequence: TGTGCCAGTAGTCACACAGGGGACACTGAAGCTTTCTTT.

V is TRBV7-9 and J is TRBJ2-1; the match to TRBD2 covers 11 bases. The CDR3 consists of 14 residues. The V and J ends lost 8 bases and 6 bases, in that order; junction bases with no gene match: 6. Per the germline V gene, CDR1 is SEHNR and CDR2 is FQNEAQ (reference sequence). CDR3 DNA: TGTGCCAGCCATCTAGCGGGAGGTTCCAATGAGCAGTTCTTC. As protein: CASHLAGGSNEQFF. Full variable domain (rest looked up from reference TRBV7-9 and TRBJ2-1): DTGVSQNPRHKITKRGQNVTFRCDPISEHNRLYWYRQTLGQGPEFLTYFQNEAQLEKSRLLSDRFSAERPKGSFSTLEIQRTEQGDSAMYLCASHLAGGSNEQFFGPGTRLTVL.

The rearrangement uses TRBV18 and TRBJ2-5, with 10 bases fitting TRBD1. Germline V gene sequence: CDR1 KGHSH, CDR2 LQKENI. CDR3 length: 17 residues. Trimming removed 1 base from V and 5 bases from J; junction bases left unmatched: 10. The CDR3 is CASSPRGTGAFGETQYF. CDR3 bases: TGTGCCAGCTCACCACGGGGGACAGGGGCCTTCGGGGAGACCCAGTACTTC.

The chain links TRBV14 to TRBJ2-7, with TRBD2 matching 12 bases. CDR1 is SGHDN and CDR2 is FVKESK in the germline V gene. V trimming: 3 bases; J trimming: 2 bases; junction bases outside the gene matches: 11. This CDR3 is built from 18 residues. The CDR3 DNA is TGTGCCAGCAGCCAGGGCCATCTAGCGGGAGGGCCTACCTACGAGCAGTACTTC. Its protein is CASSQGHLAGGPTYEQYF. The full variable domain, its missing parts supplied by reference TRBV14 and TRBJ2-7, is EAGVTQFPSHSVIEKGQTVTLRCDPISGHDNLYWYRRVMGKEIKFLLHFVKESKQDESGMPNNRFLAERTGGTYSTLKVQPAELEDSGVYFCASSQGHLAGGPTYEQYFGPGTRLTVT.

This clone was seen once. V and J are TRBV5-1 and TRBJ1-2; 7 bases agree with TRBD1. The J segment lost 2 bases and the V segment lost 4 bases, leaving 11 bases of the junction unmatched. The CDR3 loop spans 16 amino acids. The germline CDR1 and CDR2 sequences are SGHRS and YFSETQ. CDR3 nucleotides: TGCGCCAGCAGCCTAGGGACAGTCCCGCTAAACTATGGCTACACCTTC. It encodes CASSLGTVPLNYGYTF.

The rearrangement links TRBV7-8 to TRBJ2-5; TRBD1 might be the D (5 bases). V lost 1 base and J lost 5, with 14 bases in between. The length of the CDR3 is 15 residues. Germline assignment: CDR1 SGHVS and CDR2 FQNEAQ. CDR3 DNA sequence: TGTGCCAGCAGCTTAGGTGCAGGGCCGTGGGAGACCCAGTACTTC. This sequence encodes CASSLGAGPWETQYF.

The V and J genes are TRBV25-1 and TRBJ1-1; D may be TRBD1 (6 bases). Germline-derived CDR1 and CDR2 are MGHDK and SYGVNS. The ends were cut back, 0 bases at V and 6 bases at J, with 8 bases in the middle. This CDR3 spans 13 amino acids. The CDR3 loop reads CASSEYEGAEAFF. The CDR3 DNA reads TGTGCCAGCAGTGAATATGAGGGGGCTGAAGCTTTCTTT.